This T cell receptor beta chain appears in the sequencing data of a study of siplizumab effects on memory and regulatory T cells. At the level of the study: In pairs, mixed lymphocyte reactions were done either with siplizumab at 0.8 to 1 ug/mL or without any drug present.

Researchers cocultured the mixed lymphocyte reaction cells at 37°C for less than 7 days. The junction had 5 bases not matched to a gene; V was cut back by 2 bases and J by 4 bases. The germline V gene has CDR1 MDHEN and CDR2 SYDVKM. The length of the CDR3 is 16 residues. TCRdb's copy holds only in-frame clones and misses some; the assay was immunoSEQ multiplex PCR. The sample includes about 10,000 clones, about half of them seen just once. As to this clone: What it binds is not known.

V usage is TRBV28 and J usage is TRBJ1-2; 12 bases are a match to TRBD1. This TCR was sampled from a human donor in good health; the cells came from an allogeneic mixed lymphocyte reaction. Sequencing was carried out using CFSE-low (dividing) CD4+ T cells sorted from an allogeneic mixed lymphocyte reaction. The CDR3 region has the DNA TGTGCCAGCAGTTTAGGGACAGGGGGCGGACTCTATGGCTACACCTTC. This translates into CASSLGTGGGLYGYTF.